This T cell receptor beta chain appears in the sequencing data of a study of control samples from healthy donors and cancer patients. CDR1 is SGHAT and CDR2 is FQNNGV in the germline V gene. This CDR3 region has 14 residues. V shed 8 bases and J shed 2 bases, with 16 bases lying between them. Sequencing used immunoSEQ multiplex PCR; TCRdb keeps in-frame clones, though not all of them. The table includes approximately 120,000 clones, roughly nine tenths detected once. Sequencing was performed on blood. V gene TRBV11-2 combines with J gene TRBJ2-7, with TRBD1 as a possible D gene (6 bases). The sequence was obtained from a man between 18 and 29 years old in good health. In nucleotides, the CDR3 is TGTGCCAGCGGCGAACAGGGACACCCCTACGAGCAGTACTTC. This sequence encodes CASGEQGHPYEQYF.